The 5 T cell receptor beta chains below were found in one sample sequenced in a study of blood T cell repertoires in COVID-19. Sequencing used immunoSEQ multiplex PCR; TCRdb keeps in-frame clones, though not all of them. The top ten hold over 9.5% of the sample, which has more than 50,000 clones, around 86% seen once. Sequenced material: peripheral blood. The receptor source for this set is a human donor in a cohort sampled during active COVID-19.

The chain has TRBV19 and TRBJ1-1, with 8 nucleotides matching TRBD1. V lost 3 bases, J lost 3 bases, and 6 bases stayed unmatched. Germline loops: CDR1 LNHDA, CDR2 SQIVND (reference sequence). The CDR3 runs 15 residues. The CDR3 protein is CASSITTGGHTEAFF. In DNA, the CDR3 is TGTGCCAGTAGTATCACCACAGGGGGTCACACTGAAGCTTTCTTT.

CDR3 sequence: CSVEAKGARGYTF. The CDR3 DNA reads TGCAGCGTTGAAGCGAAGGGGGCTCGCGGCTACACCTTC. The V gene is TRBV29-1, the J gene TRBJ1-2; 7 bases agree with TRBD1. There are 13 residues in the CDR3. Trimming at V came to 1 base and at J to 8 bases, leaving 7 bases not matched to a gene. Germline V gene data show CDR1 as SQVTM and CDR2 as ANQGSEA.

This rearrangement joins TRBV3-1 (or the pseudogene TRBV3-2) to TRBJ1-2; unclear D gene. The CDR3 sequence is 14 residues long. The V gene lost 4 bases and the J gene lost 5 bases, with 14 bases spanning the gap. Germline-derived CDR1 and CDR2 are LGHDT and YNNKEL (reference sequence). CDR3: CASSRENRRYGYTF. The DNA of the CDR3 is TGTGCCAGCAGCCGAGAGAACAGAAGATATGGCTACACCTTC.

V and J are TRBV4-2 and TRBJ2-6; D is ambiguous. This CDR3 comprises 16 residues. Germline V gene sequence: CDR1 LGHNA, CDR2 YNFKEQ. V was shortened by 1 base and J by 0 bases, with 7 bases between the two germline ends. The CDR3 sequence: CASSQAHSSGANVLTF. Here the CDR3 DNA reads TGTGCCAGCAGCCAAGCGCACTCCTCTGGGGCCAACGTCCTGACTTTC.

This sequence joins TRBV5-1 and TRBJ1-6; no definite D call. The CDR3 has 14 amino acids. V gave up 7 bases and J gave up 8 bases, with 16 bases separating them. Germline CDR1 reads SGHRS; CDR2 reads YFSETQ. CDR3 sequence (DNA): TGCGCCAGCGGCCGATCGGAGGGCCATTCACCCCTCCACTTT. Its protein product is CASGRSEGHSPLHF.